This passage covers 21 T cell receptor beta chains from one sample sequenced in a study of response to subunit inactivated influenza vaccine. TCRdb reprocessed the RT-PCR reads via MiXCR and lists one record per CDR3 protein. The sample lists 150,000 to 200,000 distinct CDR3 sequences, 9.5% to 15% occurring once. These data were likewise used in another study, on T cells expressing NK-cell markers. That paper states: Making the TCR beta cDNA relied on 5'RACE template switching with UMIs.

The material sequenced was CD8+ T cells sorted from PBMCs, taken about 13 days after vaccination. The receptor source for this set is a man aged 50-60 years who received an inactivated influenza vaccine.

The V gene is TRBV27, the J gene TRBJ2-1; TRBD2 matches at 8 bases. The V gene end was trimmed by 5 bases and the J gene end by 6 bases; junction bases not matched to a gene: 12. The germline V gene encodes CDR1 MNHEY and CDR2 SMNVEV (reference sequence). The CDR3 is 16 residues long. CDR3 DNA sequence: TGTGCCAGCAGTCCCCCTCTAGCGGGTATCGGCAATGAGCAGTTCTTC. This translates into CASSPPLAGIGNEQFF.

A few counts support this clonotype. The chain uses TRBV19 and TRBJ1-5; D gene ambiguous. The length of the CDR3 is 18 residues. Trimming cost V 3 bases and J 7 bases, with 25 bases left between them. CDR1 is LNHDA, CDR2 SQIVND, per germline (reference sequence). The CDR3 here is CASSIEGPYNRGGQPQHF. The CDR3 DNA reads TGTGCCAGTAGTATTGAAGGGCCGTACAATAGAGGAGGCCAGCCCCAGCATTTT.

This clonotype was observed a few times. The gene calls are TRBV30 and TRBJ1-6; D gene uncertain. The germline V gene has CDR1 GTSNPN and CDR2 SVGIG (reference sequence). V lost 1 base, J lost 10 bases, and 8 bases lay in between. This CDR3 contains 12 residues. CDR3: CAWSGTASPLHF. In nucleotides, the CDR3 is TGTGCCTGGAGTGGAACAGCCTCACCCCTCCACTTT.

There are many counts of this clonotype. CDR3 sequence (DNA): TGTGCCAGCAGCCCCCCTCTCGGGAACGGGGAGCTGTTTTTT. This gives the protein CASSPPLGNGELFF. V gene TRBV7-9 combines with J gene TRBJ2-2; maybe TRBD2 (5 bases). The V end lost 5 bases, the J end lost 7 bases, and 14 bases lay between the germline ends. The germline CDR1 and CDR2 sequences are SEHNR and FQNEAQ (reference sequence). The CDR3 sequence is 14 residues long.

This clonotype showed up just a few times. The rearrangement joins TRBV4-3 to TRBJ2-1; no definite D call. Trimming left V 0 bases short and J 0 bases short, with 12 bases between. CDR3 length: 17 residues. CDR1 is LGHNA, CDR2 YSLEER, per germline. CDR3 sequence reads: CASSQEEGSSSYNEQFF. The CDR3 DNA is TGCGCCAGCAGCCAAGAGGAAGGATCGAGCTCCTACAATGAGCAGTTCTTC.

This clonotype was picked up a small number of times. J is TRBJ2-1 and V is TRBV5-8; 9 bases agree with TRBD1. This CDR3 comprises 15 residues. V dropped 6 bases and J dropped 9; count of bases not matched to a gene: 13. The germline V gene has CDR1 SGHTS and CDR2 YDEGEE. CDR3 coding DNA: TGTGCCAGCACCCGGGCAGGACAGGGGCGGGGTGAGCAGTTCTTC. As protein: CASTRAGQGRGEQFF.

This clonotype came up a few times. The chain joins TRBV7-6 to TRBJ1-1; 11 positions match TRBD1. V lost 2 bases to trimming and J lost 3 bases; unmatched junction nucleotides: 14. Germline V gene sequence: CDR1 SGHVS, CDR2 FNYEAQ. The CDR3 is 19 residues long. The CDR3 spells CASSLMGGQGAVGYTEAFF. The CDR3 DNA is TGTGCCAGCAGCTTAATGGGTGGACAGGGGGCCGTAGGGTACACTGAAGCTTTCTTT.

The chain recombines TRBV20-1 with TRBJ1-5; 9 positions match TRBD1. The germline gives CDR1 DFQATT, CDR2 SNEGSKA (reference sequence). V was pared by 6 bases and J by 7 bases, with 7 bases of the junction left unmatched. The CDR3 is 13 residues long. In DNA form, the CDR3 reads TGCAGTGCCCTCGGACAGGGGCGCCAGCCCCAGCATTTT. Amino acids: CSALGQGRQPQHF.

At least ten counts were recorded for this clonotype. The rearrangement uses TRBV11-2 and TRBJ2-6; D gene uncertain. Germline V gene data show CDR1 as SGHAT and CDR2 as FQNNGV. The germline V and J ends were trimmed by 7 bases and 11 bases, with 9 bases remaining between them. The CDR3 has 11 amino acids. The CDR3 reads CASIYGHVLTF. CDR3 nucleotides: TGTGCCAGCATATATGGCCACGTCCTGACTTTC.

This clonotype was picked up a small number of times. This chain joins TRBV6-1 and TRBJ2-7; no clear D. Germline CDR1 reads MNHNS; CDR2 reads SASEGT. Trimming cost V 5 bases and J 4 bases, with 27 bases left between them. The CDR3 totals 18 residues. The CDR3 DNA follows: TGTGCCAGCAGTCCGGACCACATCTCGGCAAGACTTGGATACGAGCAGTACTTC. Protein: CASSPDHISARLGYEQYF.

The chain is built from TRBV7-8 and TRBJ1-1; TRBD1 matches at 7 bases. The CDR3 is 13 amino acids. Per germline, CDR1 SGHVS and CDR2 FQNEAQ. J gave up 7 bases and V 0 bases, and 2 bases lay outside the gene matches. CDR3 residues: CASSLAGTDEAFF. As DNA, the CDR3 is TGTGCCAGCAGCTTAGCCGGGACAGATGAAGCTTTCTTT.

The chain combines TRBV7-9 with TRBJ2-1; D is undetermined. V lost 5 bases and J 0 bases, leaving 8 bases between the germline ends. The CDR3 spans 14 residues. Germline values: CDR1 SEHNR, CDR2 FQNEAQ (reference sequence). This CDR3 is CASSKHSSYNEQFF. In DNA, the CDR3 is TGTGCCAGCAGCAAACACAGCTCCTACAATGAGCAGTTCTTC.

The chain recombines TRBV12-3 or TRBV12-4 with TRBJ2-5; no clear D. V lost 5 bases and J lost 9, with 16 bases in between. CDR3 length: 13 amino acids. Here the CDR3 reads CASSGQDAVPQYF. CDR3 in DNA: TGTGCCAGCAGTGGCCAAGACGCCGTTCCCCAGTACTTC.

This chain connects TRBV5-6 to TRBJ2-1; 9 bases are a match to TRBD2. The CDR3 runs to 17 residues. Trimming cost V 4 bases and J 5 bases; bases outside gene matches: 13. The germline gives CDR1 SGHDT, CDR2 YYEEEE. This CDR3 is CASSHPRGAGGHNEQFF. CDR3 sequence (DNA): TGTGCCAGCAGCCACCCTCGGGGAGCGGGGGGACACAATGAGCAGTTCTTC.

This clonotype was seen at least ten times. The V gene is TRBV20-1, the J gene TRBJ2-1, with 8 nucleotides matching TRBD2. The CDR3 is 14 residues long. With V trimmed by 6 bases and J by 4 bases, 8 bases remained unmatched. The germline gives CDR1 DFQATT, CDR2 SNEGSKA (reference sequence). The CDR3 here is CSAQTSGSYNEQFF. The CDR3 nucleotides are TGCAGTGCCCAAACTAGCGGTTCTTACAATGAGCAGTTCTTC.

In this sample, this clonotype turned up many times. The rearrangement joins TRBV25-1 to TRBJ2-7, with D possibly matching TRBD1 (6 bases). The CDR3 loop spans 13 amino acids. V lost 6 bases to trimming and J lost 4 bases, with 13 bases between them. The V gene's germline CDR1 is MGHDK and CDR2 SYGVNS. CDR3 sequence: CASSRGSLYEQYF. The CDR3 bases are TGTGCCAGCAGCAGGGGCTCCTTGTACGAGCAGTACTTC.

This clonotype was observed a handful of times. This CDR3 is CASSQLAGGQETQYF. Written as DNA, the CDR3 is TGTGCCAGCAGCCAGCTAGCGGGGGGGCAAGAGACCCAGTACTTC. This rearrangement joins TRBV12-3 or TRBV12-4 to TRBJ2-5, with TRBD2 identical over 12 bases. Trimming at V came to 6 bases and at J to 2 bases, leaving 4 bases not matched to a gene. The length of the CDR3 is 15 residues.

The gene calls are TRBV6-2 or TRBV6-3 and TRBJ2-4, with D hard to call. V was shortened by 0 bases and J by 12 bases, with 9 bases between the two germline ends. Looked up from germline, CDR1 is MNHEY and CDR2 is SVGEGT. The CDR3 sequence is 12 residues long. DNA of the CDR3: TGTGCCAGCAGTTACTCATGGGAAACTCAGTACTTC. The encoded protein is CASSYSWETQYF.

V gene TRBV11-3 combines with J gene TRBJ2-2; the D is unclear. This CDR3 region has 17 residues. Germline V gene sequence: CDR1 SGHNT, CDR2 YENEEA. Trimming cost V 0 bases and J 4 bases, with 15 bases left between them. The CDR3 DNA is TGTGCCAGCAGCTTAGATGCGACCCGATTGGGCACCGGGGAGCTGTTTTTT. This codes for CASSLDATRLGTGELFF.

This clonotype was detected only a few times. The V and J genes are TRBV3-1 and TRBJ2-1, with 10 bases identical to TRBD2. The CDR3 covers 19 residues. J lost 2 bases, V lost 7 bases, and 17 bases had no gene match. Germline CDR1 reads LGHDT; CDR2 reads YNNKEL (reference sequence). The CDR3 DNA sequence: TGTGCCAGCACCCTAAGTGGTAGCGGGGGGACACCACCCTACAATGAGCAGTTCTTC. This encodes CASTLSGSGGTPPYNEQFF.

This clonotype was seen many times. The gene calls are TRBV3-1 and TRBJ2-1; 9 nucleotides line up with TRBD2. Germline V lookup: CDR1 LGHDT, CDR2 YNNKEL (reference sequence). J lost 3 bases, V lost 3 bases, and 6 bases had no gene match. There are 16 residues in the CDR3. The CDR3 nucleotides read TGTGCCAGCAGCCACGGACTAGCGAACTACTACAATGAGCAGTTCTTC. This codes for CASSHGLANYYNEQFF.